Shown below are 6 T cell receptor beta chains from a single sample sequenced in a study of T cell responses to AZD1222 COVID-19 vaccine. Method: immunoSEQ multiplex PCR; TCRdb's copy keeps in-frame clones and lacks some. The table records approximately 180,000 clones, approximately 92% of them present only once. The sequencing used peripheral blood, collected on day 0 of AZD1222 vaccination. These receptors all come from an adult in good health.

The chain carries TRBV10-3 and TRBJ1-1; D is undetermined. This CDR3 has 15 amino acids. CDR1 and CDR2 from the germline V gene are ENHRY and SYGVKD. Trimming removed 4 bases from V and 1 base from J, with 13 bases in between. The CDR3 region has the DNA TGTGCCATCAGTGGAATCGCCCTCTCGAACACTGAAGCTTTCTTT. Protein sequence: CAISGIALSNTEAFF.

The J gene is TRBJ1-1, the V gene TRBV3-1 (or the pseudogene TRBV3-2); the D is unclear. This CDR3 region has 15 residues. Between the trimmed V and J ends, which lost 0 bases and 4 bases, there was a span of 12 bases. Looked up from germline, CDR1 is LGHDT and CDR2 is YNNKEL (reference sequence). The CDR3 reads CASSQDIGLGTEAFF. For the CDR3, the DNA is TGTGCCAGCAGCCAAGATATTGGGCTTGGCACTGAAGCTTTCTTT.

V gene TRBV7-9 combines with J gene TRBJ2-2; 8 bases are a match to TRBD2. CDR1 is SEHNR, CDR2 FQNEAQ, per germline (reference sequence). This CDR3 has 17 residues. With V trimmed by 11 bases and J by 4 bases, 18 bases remained unmatched. CDR3 nucleotide sequence: TGTGCCTACCGAGGAGGTACAGCGGGAGAGGTCACCGGGGAGCTGTTTTTT. Residues: CAYRGGTAGEVTGELFF.

The chain has TRBV7-9 and TRBJ1-3; D is perhaps TRBD1 (5 bases). The ends were cut back, 2 bases at V and 7 bases at J, with 15 bases in the middle. CDR1 and CDR2 from the germline V gene are SEHNR and FQNEAQ (reference sequence). The CDR3 extends over 15 amino acids. CDR3 amino acids: CASSLIEGVVNTIYF. CDR3 coding DNA: TGTGCCAGCAGCTTAATAGAAGGGGTCGTCAACACCATATATTTT.

The V call is TRBV7-2, the J call TRBJ2-7; a weak D match, TRBD2 (5 bases). This CDR3 is 13 amino acids long. The V gene lost 7 bases and the J gene lost 4 bases, with 14 bases spanning the gap. Germline CDR1 and CDR2: SGHTA and FQGNSA. The chain's CDR3 is CASTPPGGYEQYV. The DNA for the CDR3 is TGTGCCAGCACCCCCCCGGGCGGGTACGAGCAGTACGTC.

This clone was seen once. The chain has TRBV6-5 and TRBJ2-4, with D uncertain. The V gene's germline CDR1 is MNHEY and CDR2 SVGAGI. This CDR3 contains 12 residues. Trimming stripped 8 bases from V and 0 bases from J, with 5 bases between. CDR3 coding DNA: TGTGCCAGCTCTCTAGCCAAAAACATTCAGTACTTC. As protein: CASSLAKNIQYF.